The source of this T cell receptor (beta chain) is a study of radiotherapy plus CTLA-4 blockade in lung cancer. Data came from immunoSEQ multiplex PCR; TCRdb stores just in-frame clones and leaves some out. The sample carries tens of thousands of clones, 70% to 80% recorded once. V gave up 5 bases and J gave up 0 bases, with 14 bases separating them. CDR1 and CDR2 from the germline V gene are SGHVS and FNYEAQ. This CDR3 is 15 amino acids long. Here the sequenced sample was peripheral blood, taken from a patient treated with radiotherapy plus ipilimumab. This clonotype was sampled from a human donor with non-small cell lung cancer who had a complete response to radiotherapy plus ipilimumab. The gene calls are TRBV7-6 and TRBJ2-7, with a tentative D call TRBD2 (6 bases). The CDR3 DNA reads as TGTGCCAGCAGCCCGGGACTCCAGAGCTCCTACGAGCAGTACTTC. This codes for CASSPGLQSSYEQYF.